This T cell receptor beta chain came from a study of blood T cells in healthy people across ages (dated by TCRdb to the mid-2010s). As for the study more broadly: In model experiments, template switching captured roughly one uniquely barcoded TCR beta cDNA molecule for every two T cells. To track age-related changes in TCR beta repertoire diversity, the study relied on deep sequencing normalized with unique cDNA molecular identifiers. The donors were divided into four age groups: young (average around 15 years), middle-aged (over 35), aged (approximately 62) and long-lived (82). The study analyzed two additional independent replicas of 1 million unique cDNA reads from the same blood draw for two donors, one aged 18 to 30 and one aged 80 or older. What the work shows at the level of the full study, not this receptor alone: Because donor CMV infection status was unknown, age-related changes in expanded clonotypes were potentially confounded. Observed TCR beta diversity per million T cells fell roughly linearly with age, and a significant reduction was already apparent by age roughly 41. Estimates of total diversity from one million sequenced T cells were regarded as lower bounds and underestimates. Compared with the aged group, the long-lived group had more naive CD4+ T cells, fewer expanded clones and increased TCR diversity, suggesting age selection. A strong correlation was found between observed TCR beta diversity and the percentage of naive T cells measured by flow cytometry. Conclusive comparison of naive and antigen-experienced compartments was prevented by the profiling of bulk unsorted PBMCs.

This clonotype was counted a few times. Its recognized antigen is unknown. Base-call qualities are not available, and no considerably larger clone is one nucleotide away. V ends up 0 bases short and J 2 bases short, with an unmatched junction base count of 4. The CDR3, cysteine through phenylalanine, is 15 amino acids long. CDR3 DNA is the only sequence kept; it has 45 bases, read in frame from the first base. Looking up the germline V gene yields CDR1 SGHTA and CDR2 FQGTGA. The approximately 41 donors, aged about 6 to 100 years, were systemically healthy Caucasian individuals from Russia. Each donor gave 9.5 to 10 milliliters of peripheral blood, drawn into EDTA-treated Vacutainer tubes. Ficoll-Paque density-gradient centrifugation was used to isolate PBMCs, with at least 6.5 million per sample. Trizol reagent was used to extract total RNA from PBMCs, with at least 5.5 micrograms per sample. For every donor, flow cytometry on a PBMC aliquot measured the percentage of naive CD45RAhigh/CD27high T cells.

The library was made by 5' RACE. TCRdb names Illumina HiSeq 2500 as the instrument used. A second PCR of roughly 6 to 12 cycles was run with a J-beta primer mix and a sample-barcoded 5' primer. A template-switch 5' adaptor carrying 12 random nucleotides introduced a unique molecular identifier onto each TCR beta cDNA molecule. Each sample yielded at least 3 million CDR3-containing paired-end reads. First-strand cDNA was synthesized from all RNA with the Mint cDNA synthesis kit, primed by a TRBC-specific oligonucleotide. Following uracil-DNA glycosylase treatment, a first 18-cycle PCR with universal primers M1SS and BC2_uni_R was performed on all cDNA. On the authors' methods: For normalization, 1 million high-quality reads were randomly selected from each sample, with every read carrying a distinct molecular identifier. Instead of being binned into consensus sequences, reads that shared molecular identifiers were thrown out. CDR3 identification, clonotype clustering and error correction used MiTCR with a Q25 quality threshold and the strictest error-elimination algorithm. Lower-bound total TCR beta diversity was estimated with a nonparametric unseen species model using Euler transformation. TCRdb reprocessed the public reads (quality trimming at Q25 with fastp, clone calling with MiXCR) and kept in-frame beta chains. CDR3 protein duplicates are merged, each entry listing the most common genes and DNA. The V and J calls and clone size are TCRdb's, not the authors'. A total of about 800,000 distinct CDR3 sequences appear in this sample, 25% of them only once. The leading ten clones occupy more than 3% of the sample.

This sample also appeared in a second study, on T cells of mothers and their children. The second study, in turn, reports: Donors were nine systemically healthy Caucasian individuals: three mothers and their six children. cDNA synthesis used all of the extracted RNA, with approximately 1.4 ug of RNA in each 15 ul reaction. In the second PCR, the M1S primer introduced both the sample barcodes and 2-4 random nucleotides. Each mother yielded over 8.5 million TCR beta CDR3 reads and each child 3 million to 3.5 million reads. Thymic selection shapes the output of TCR recombination in a similar way in related and unrelated pairs, and inherited differences have a minor effect. Normalized repertoire overlap in related mother-child pairs was always slightly higher than in unrelated mother-child pairs, but the difference was never significant. No persistent microchimeric T cell clones were detected, at a sensitivity of around 97 clones per million clonotypes. To look for features that set related mother-child pairs apart from unrelated individuals, the researchers ran deep NGS to compare the TCR beta repertoires of mothers and children. Mothers averaged about 37 +/- 4 years of age and children averaged about 10 +/- 4 years. After adapter ligation with NEBNext reagents, the libraries were sequenced on Illumina HiSeq 2000 with 100+100 nt paired-end reads. To avoid cross-contamination, the mother libraries and the child libraries were prepared a month apart and sequenced in separate runs. Between roughly 450,000 and 2,000,000 distinct TCR beta clonotypes were identified per donor. Naive TCR beta clonotypes were estimated from low-frequency clonotypes matched to each donor's FACS-determined naive share, without sorting.

Input material: blood. This chain joins TRBV7-3 to TRBJ2-7; 7 middle bases align to TRBD2. The TCR sequence derives from a boy younger than 18 in good health. For the CDR3, the sequence is CASSLTAGDPYEQYF. In nucleotide form, the sequence is TGTGCCAGCAGCTTAACGGCGGGAGATCCCTACGAGCAGTACTTC.